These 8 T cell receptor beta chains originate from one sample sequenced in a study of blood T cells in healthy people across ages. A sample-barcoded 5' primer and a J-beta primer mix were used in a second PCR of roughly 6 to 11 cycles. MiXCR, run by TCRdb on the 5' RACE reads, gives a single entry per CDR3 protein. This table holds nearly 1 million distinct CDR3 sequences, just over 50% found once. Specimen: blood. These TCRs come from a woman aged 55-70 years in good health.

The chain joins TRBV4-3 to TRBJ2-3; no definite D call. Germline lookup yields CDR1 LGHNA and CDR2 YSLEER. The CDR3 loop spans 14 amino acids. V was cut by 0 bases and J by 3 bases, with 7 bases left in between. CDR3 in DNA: TGCGCCAGCAGCCAAGATCGCACGACAGATACGCAGTATTTT. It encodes CASSQDRTTDTQYF.

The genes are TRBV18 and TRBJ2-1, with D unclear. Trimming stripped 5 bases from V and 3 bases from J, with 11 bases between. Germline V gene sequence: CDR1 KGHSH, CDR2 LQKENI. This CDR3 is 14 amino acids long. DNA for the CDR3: TGTGCCAGCTCAATCACCGACCACTACAATGAGCAGTTCTTC. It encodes CASSITDHYNEQFF.

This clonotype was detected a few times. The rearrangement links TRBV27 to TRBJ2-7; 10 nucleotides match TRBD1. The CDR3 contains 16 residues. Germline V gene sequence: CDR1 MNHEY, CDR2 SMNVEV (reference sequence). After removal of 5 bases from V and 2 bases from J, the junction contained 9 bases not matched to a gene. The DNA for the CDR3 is TGTGCCAGCAGTCGGGACAGGGGTTGGGGCGCCTACGAGCAGTACTTC. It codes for CASSRDRGWGAYEQYF.

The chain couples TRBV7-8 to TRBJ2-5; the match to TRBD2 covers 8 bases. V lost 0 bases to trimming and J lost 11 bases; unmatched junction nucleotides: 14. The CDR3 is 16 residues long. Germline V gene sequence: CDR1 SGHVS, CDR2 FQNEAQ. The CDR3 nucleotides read TGTGCCAGCAGCTTAGCGAGACTAGCGAGAAACAATGAGCAGTACTTC. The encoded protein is CASSLARLARNNEQYF.

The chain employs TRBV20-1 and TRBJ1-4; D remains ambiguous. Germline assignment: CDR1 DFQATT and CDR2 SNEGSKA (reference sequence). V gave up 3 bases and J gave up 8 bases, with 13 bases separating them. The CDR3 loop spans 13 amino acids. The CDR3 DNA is TGCAGTGCTAGTGCCCAGGCCAAGGAAAAACTGTTTTTT. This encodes CSASAQAKEKLFF.

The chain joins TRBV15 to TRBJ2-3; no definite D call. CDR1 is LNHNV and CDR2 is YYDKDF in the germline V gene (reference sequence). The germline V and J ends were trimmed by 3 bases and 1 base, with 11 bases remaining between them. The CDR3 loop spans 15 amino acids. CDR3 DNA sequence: TGTGCCACCAGCAGGGACCCTACTCGCACAGATACGCAGTATTTT. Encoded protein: CATSRDPTRTDTQYF.

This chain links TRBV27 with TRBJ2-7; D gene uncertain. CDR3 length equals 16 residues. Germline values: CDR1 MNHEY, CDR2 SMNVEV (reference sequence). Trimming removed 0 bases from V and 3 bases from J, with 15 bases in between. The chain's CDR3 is CASSLSLGTRHYEQYF. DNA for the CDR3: TGTGCCAGCAGTTTATCCCTAGGAACTCGACACTACGAGCAGTACTTC.

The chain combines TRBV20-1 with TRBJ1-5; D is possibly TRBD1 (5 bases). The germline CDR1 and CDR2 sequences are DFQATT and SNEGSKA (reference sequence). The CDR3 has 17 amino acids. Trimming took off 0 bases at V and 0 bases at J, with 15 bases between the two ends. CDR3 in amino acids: CSARDLGGESSNQPQHF. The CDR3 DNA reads TGCAGTGCTAGAGATCTGGGAGGGGAAAGTAGCAATCAGCCCCAGCATTTT.